A single sample is the source of the 29 T cell receptor beta chains below, sequenced in a study of beta chain features in type 1 diabetes. Whole-study results and caveats: Type 1 diabetes patients had TCRB CDR3s that were shorter (moderately but significantly so) in all four CD4+ subsets.

These receptors are not linked to any known antigen. Isolated RNA was reverse transcribed in full, so expressed TCRB transcripts were sequenced. Using immunoSEQ multiplex PCR, the repertoire was profiled, and TCRdb retains in-frame clones only, with some absent. The table shows some 330,000 clones, with roughly 12% occurring only once. The specimen was naive CD4+ T cells from blood. The receptors derive from a woman under 30 with type 1 diabetes.

This clone showed up just a few times. V and J are TRBV6-5 and TRBJ1-2; D is undetermined. Germline V lookup: CDR1 MNHEY, CDR2 SVGAGI. The V and J ends lost 2 bases and 7 bases respectively, with 11 bases between them. This CDR3 spans 13 amino acids. Here the CDR3 DNA reads TGTGCCAGCAGTTACGGGAGCCGCGGTGGCTACACCTTC. Residues: CASSYGSRGGYTF.

This clone occurred a few times. V is TRBV6-1 and J is TRBJ2-3; D unresolved. V dropped 4 bases and J dropped 6 bases, with 8 bases sitting between them. The CDR3 runs 12 residues. CDR1 is MNHNS and CDR2 is SASEGT in the germline V gene. The CDR3 here is CASSAPGDTQYF. CDR3 nucleotide sequence: TGTGCCAGCAGTGCCCCGGGTGATACGCAGTATTTT.

This clone appeared a few times. This sequence joins TRBV4-2 and TRBJ1-5; D is unclear. CDR3 length: 13 amino acids. The V end lost 0 bases, the J end lost 6 bases, and 6 bases lay between the germline ends. Germline values: CDR1 LGHNA, CDR2 YNFKEQ. CDR3 nucleotide sequence: TGTGCCAGCAGCCAAGATTCGGGTCAGCCCCAGCATTTT. Its protein product is CASSQDSGQPQHF.

In this sample, this clone turned up a few times. V usage is TRBV9 and J usage is TRBJ2-5, with D possibly matching TRBD1 (5 bases). This CDR3 has 15 amino acids. Germline-derived CDR1 and CDR2 are SGDLS and YYNGEE. V was clipped by 1 base and J by 1 base, with 11 bases between them. CDR3 DNA: TGTGCCAGCAGCGTAAGAACAGGCTTCCAAGAGACCCAGTACTTC. Translated: CASSVRTGFQETQYF.

This chain connects TRBV4-3 to TRBJ2-7, with D possibly matching TRBD2 (5 bases). V lost 0 bases and J lost 1, with 19 bases in between. There are 18 residues in the CDR3. Germline V lookup: CDR1 LGHNA, CDR2 YSLEER. The CDR3 nucleotides read TGCGCCAGCAGCCAAGAGCTTTCCCTAGCCGGCCCTTCCTACGAGCAGTACTTC. Protein sequence: CASSQELSLAGPSYEQYF.

The gene calls are TRBV27 and TRBJ1-4, with TRBD1 identical over 8 bases. The CDR3 totals 16 residues. The V gene's germline CDR1 is MNHEY and CDR2 SMNVEV (reference sequence). The trim removed 2 bases at V and 5 bases at J, leaving 7 bases unmatched. The CDR3 nucleotides are TGTGCCAGCAGTTTACGACAGGGGCGCGACAATGAAAAACTGTTTTTT. It translates to CASSLRQGRDNEKLFF.

This clone was seen a handful of times. The V gene is TRBV7-2, the J gene TRBJ2-2; TRBD2 aligns across 11 bases. The CDR3 extends over 16 amino acids. V trimming: 5 bases; J trimming: 6 bases; junction bases outside the gene matches: 8. In germline, CDR1 is SGHTA, CDR2 FQGNSA. CDR3 DNA: TGTGCCAGCAGCGGTAGACTAGCGGGAATCCCCGGGGAGCTGTTTTTT. This codes for CASSGRLAGIPGELFF.

This clone has only a few counts. The chain combines TRBV4-1 with TRBJ2-4; D perhaps matches TRBD1 (6 bases). CDR3 length: 15 amino acids. Between the trimmed V and J ends, which lost 3 bases and 6 bases, there was a span of 15 bases. Germline assignment: CDR1 MGHRA and CDR2 YSYEKL. CDR3 nucleotide sequence: TGCGCCAGCAGCCAGCCGAGAGAACAGGGAAACATTCAGTACTTC. Its protein product is CASSQPREQGNIQYF.

This clone was detected only a few times. CDR3 bases: TGCGCCAGCAGCTTTCCTCCTTGGACAGACCAAGAGACCCAGTACTTC. Translating gives CASSFPPWTDQETQYF. V usage is TRBV5-1 and J usage is TRBJ2-5; D might be TRBD1 (6 bases). Trimming took 2 bases from V and 0 from J, leaving 14 bases between them. From germline, CDR1 is SGHRS and CDR2 YFSETQ. This CDR3 is built from 16 residues. The full variable domain, rest sourced from reference TRBV5-1 and TRBJ2-5, is KAGVTQTPRYLIKTRGQQVTLSCSPISGHRSVSWYQQTPGQGLQFLFEYFSETQRNKGNFPGRFSGRQFSNSRSEMNVSTLELGDSALYLCASSFPPWTDQETQYFGPGTRLLVL.

This chain's CDR3 is CASSQEGSEESYEQYF. In DNA, the CDR3 is TGCGCCAGCAGCCAAGAAGGGAGCGAAGAAAGCTACGAGCAGTACTTC. The V call is TRBV4-1, the J call TRBJ2-7, with D perhaps matching TRBD2 (5 bases). Germline CDR1 reads MGHRA; CDR2 reads YSYEKL. The V end was cut by 0 bases, the J end by 3 bases, with 15 bases between. The CDR3 runs to 16 residues.

There are a few counts of this clone. Distinct nucleotide sequences in the sample also encode this CDR3. V usage is TRBV20-1 and J usage is TRBJ1-2, with D unclear. V was cut by 3 bases and J by 8 bases, with 10 bases left in between. The CDR3 totals 11 residues. Germline CDR1 and CDR2: DFQATT and SNEGSKA (reference sequence). CDR3 DNA sequence: TGCAGTGCTAGTAGTCGAGGAGGCTACACCTTC. Its protein product is CSASSRGGYTF.

The rearrangement uses TRBV7-2 and TRBJ2-1; D is ambiguous. This CDR3 spans 12 amino acids. Germline CDR1 reads SGHTA; CDR2 reads FQGNSA. V gave up 8 bases and J gave up 2 bases, with 7 bases separating them. The CDR3 sequence is CASGPAYNEQFF. The DNA for the CDR3 is TGTGCCAGCGGGCCCGCCTACAATGAGCAGTTCTTC.

This clone was detected a few times. CDR3 in amino acids: CASSSQNIQYF. The DNA for the CDR3 is TGTGCCAGTTCCTCCCAGAACATTCAGTACTTC. V and J are TRBV19 and TRBJ2-4; D gene uncertain. V lost 8 bases and J 7 bases, leaving 9 bases between the germline ends. Germline V lookup: CDR1 LNHDA, CDR2 SQIVND (reference sequence). The CDR3 totals 11 residues.

The chain employs TRBV7-8 and TRBJ2-7; 9 bases fit TRBD2. CDR3 length equals 16 residues. V trimming: 5 bases; J trimming: 0 bases; junction bases outside the gene matches: 8. CDR1 is SGHVS and CDR2 is FQNEAQ in the germline V gene. The DNA of the CDR3 is TGTGCCAGCAGCGTTCCTAGCGGGGTAAGCTCCTACGAGCAGTACTTC. This sequence encodes CASSVPSGVSSYEQYF.

This chain links TRBV30 with TRBJ1-4; D perhaps matches TRBD1 (6 bases). CDR3 length equals 13 residues. Trimming shortened V by 5 bases and J by 4 bases, and 11 bases separated the two germline ends. Germline CDR1 reads GTSNPN; CDR2 reads SVGIG (reference sequence). The CDR3 DNA is TGTGCCTGGGCGCAGGGGAATAATGAAAAACTGTTTTTT. The encoded protein is CAWAQGNNEKLFF.

The genes are TRBV30 and TRBJ1-2; 7 bases are shared with TRBD1. Germline V gives CDR1 GTSNPN, CDR2 SVGIG (reference sequence). With 4 bases clipped from V and 6 bases from J, the junction kept 11 bases outside the gene matches. The CDR3 sequence is 14 residues long. CDR3 protein: CAWKPPDRDNGYTF. As DNA, the CDR3 is TGTGCCTGGAAACCTCCAGACAGGGACAATGGCTACACCTTC.

This chain connects TRBV15 to TRBJ1-5; D remains ambiguous. V was clipped by 6 bases and J by 5 bases, with 17 bases between them. The CDR3 length is 15 residues. Germline CDR1 LNHNV, CDR2 YYDKDF (reference sequence). The CDR3: CATSTVREKYQPQHF. The DNA for the CDR3 is TGTGCCACCAGTACCGTACGGGAGAAGTATCAGCCCCAGCATTTT.

The sample holds a few counts of this clone. This chain uses TRBV6-1 with TRBJ1-5, with 7 bases identical to TRBD1. V lost 4 bases to trimming and J lost 1 base; unmatched junction nucleotides: 10. CDR3 size: 17 residues. Germline V gene data show CDR1 as MNHNS and CDR2 as SASEGT. The CDR3 loop is CASSGLMTGSSNQPQHF. Here the CDR3 DNA reads TGTGCCAGCAGTGGCCTGATGACAGGGTCCAGCAATCAGCCCCAGCATTTT.

The V gene is TRBV18, the J gene TRBJ2-3, with TRBD1 identical over 7 bases. This CDR3 region has 14 residues. The germline V gene has CDR1 KGHSH and CDR2 LQKENI. Unmatched junction bases numbered 8, after V lost 6 bases and J lost 5 bases. DNA of the CDR3: TGTGCCAGCTCCAGGGGGACCCGAGGAGATACGCAGTATTTT. As protein: CASSRGTRGDTQYF.

The rearrangement links TRBV9 to TRBJ1-1; a possible D gene is TRBD1 (6 bases). The germline CDR1 and CDR2 sequences are SGDLS and YYNGEE. The ends were cut back, 2 bases at V and 5 bases at J, with 13 bases in the middle. This CDR3 has 14 amino acids. For the CDR3, the DNA is TGTGCCAGCAGCGTCCTACACAGGGATACTGAAGCTTTCTTT. Translating gives CASSVLHRDTEAFF.

This clone occurred a few times. The rearrangement links TRBV28 to TRBJ2-7; 12 bases line up with TRBD1. The CDR3 loop spans 15 amino acids. Trimming cost V 4 bases and J 6 bases; bases outside gene matches: 7. Germline V gene sequence: CDR1 MDHEN, CDR2 SYDVKM. The CDR3 loop is CASSSAGTGGAEQYF. The CDR3, as DNA: TGTGCCAGCAGTTCTGCCGGGACAGGGGGCGCCGAGCAGTACTTC.

This clone was recorded a few times. The chain is built from TRBV9 and TRBJ1-6, with D uncertain. Germline V CDR1 and CDR2: SGDLS, YYNGEE. Trimming pared 0 bases from V and 10 bases from J, leaving 14 bases between. The CDR3 covers 15 residues. CDR3 region: CASSVAGKGGSPLHF. In nucleotides, the CDR3 is TGTGCCAGCAGCGTAGCTGGAAAGGGAGGATCACCCCTCCACTTT.

The rearrangement joins TRBV30 to TRBJ1-5, with 7 positions matching TRBD1. The CDR3 extends over 13 amino acids. After removal of 5 bases from V and 6 bases from J, the junction contained 7 bases not matched to a gene. CDR1 GTSNPN and CDR2 SVGIG come from the germline V gene (reference sequence). This chain's CDR3 is CAWDNRGGQPQHF. In DNA, the CDR3 is TGTGCCTGGGACAACAGGGGCGGTCAGCCCCAGCATTTT.

This clone was seen only a few times. The CDR3: CASRKTANNEQFF. CDR3 nucleotides: TGTGCCAGCAGGAAGACAGCAAACAATGAGCAGTTCTTC. The chain joins TRBV28 to TRBJ2-1; TRBD1 might be the D (5 bases). Trimming shortened V by 6 bases and J by 5 bases, and 11 bases separated the two germline ends. Germline CDR1 reads MDHEN; CDR2 reads SYDVKM. The CDR3 has 13 amino acids.

V and J are TRBV25-1 and TRBJ2-1, with 8 bases identical to TRBD1. CDR1 and CDR2 from the germline V gene are MGHDK and SYGVNS. The CDR3 totals 17 residues. V gave up 1 base and J gave up 7 bases; unmatched junction bases: 12. The DNA of the CDR3 is TGTGCCAGCAGTGAATGGGGGAGTAGGACAGGGAGGAATGAGCAGTTCTTC. It codes for CASSEWGSRTGRNEQFF.

This clone has only a few counts. The chain has TRBV14 and TRBJ2-5, with 8 nucleotides matching TRBD1. TRBJ2-7 matches the DNA end more closely, so the J call is doubtful. This CDR3 is 14 amino acids long. The germline V gene encodes CDR1 SGHDN and CDR2 FVKESK. Here the CDR3 DNA reads TGTGCCAGCAGCCAAGTTTCAGGGGGCAACGAGCAGTACTTC. Translated, it gives CASSQVSGGNEQYF.

The table lists this clone with a few counts. This chain uses TRBV30 with TRBJ2-6, with 9 bases matching TRBD1. J lost 1 base, V lost 3 bases, and 4 bases had no gene match. CDR1 GTSNPN and CDR2 SVGIG come from the germline V gene (reference sequence). The CDR3 loop spans 16 amino acids. The CDR3 sequence is CAWSRDRVSGANVLTF. In DNA, the CDR3 is TGTGCCTGGAGCCGGGACAGGGTTTCTGGGGCCAACGTCCTGACTTTC.

This clone turned up a few times. The chain carries TRBV20-1 and TRBJ1-2, with D unresolved. This CDR3 contains 11 residues. Germline V gene data show CDR1 as DFQATT and CDR2 as SNEGSKA (reference sequence). V lost 3 bases and J 4 bases, leaving 6 bases between the germline ends. CDR3 nucleotides: TGCAGTGCTAGGGCCACCTATGGCTACACCTTC. Translating it yields CSARATYGYTF.

The chain couples TRBV7-2 to TRBJ1-1; 8 positions match TRBD1. The germline V gene has CDR1 SGHTA and CDR2 FQGNSA. The CDR3 has 13 amino acids. The junction had 4 bases not matched to a gene; V was cut back by 5 bases and J by 5 bases. CDR3 DNA: TGTGCCAGCAGCATGGACAGGGAAACTGAAGCTTTCTTT. This translates into CASSMDRETEAFF.